This T cell receptor beta chain was documented in a study of a mutant IDH1 vaccine in newly diagnosed glioma. Study as a whole: The treated population exhibited a male proportion of around 62%, a female proportion of 37.5%, and a mean age of about 40 years.

Germline V gene sequence: CDR1 GTSNPN, CDR2 SVGIG (reference sequence). This CDR3 contains 12 residues. Trimming removed 4 bases from V and 8 bases from J, with 14 bases in between. On this clone: What it binds is not known.

Assay: immunoSEQ multiplex PCR; the TCRdb copy retains only in-frame clones and omits some. Of 50,000 to 70,000 clones in the sample, about four fifths were seen once. Regarding time point: week 47, end of study. One vaccine dose held 300 ug of mutant IDH1 20-mer peptide and came with topical imiquimod. Weeks 1, 3, 5, 7, 11, 15, 19 and 23 were when patients received their eight vaccinations. Donor diagnoses consisted of new WHO grade 3 or 4 IDH1-mutant, ATRX-lost astrocytomas. The input for sequencing was PBMCs, taken from a glioma patient whose treatment included an IDH1 peptide vaccine. The chain has TRBV30 and TRBJ1-2, with D possibly matching TRBD1 (6 bases). The source of this sequence is a woman aged 50 to 60 with glioma. CDR3 amino acids: CAWIPDRYGYTF. The CDR3 DNA is TGTGCCTGGATTCCGGACAGATACGGCTACACCTTC.